The 27 T cell receptor beta chains below were found in one sample sequenced in a study of Tregs in tolerant kidney transplant recipients. Generated by immunoSEQ multiplex PCR, the TCRdb table keeps only in-frame clones and is missing some. The top ten clones hold under 0.35% of a sample with about 110,000 clones, 85% to 90% of them seen once. Sample: CD4+ T cells from blood, taken before the transplant. Receptors originate from a human donor who received a combined kidney and bone marrow transplant.

The chain uses TRBV11-2 and TRBJ2-3; TRBD2 aligns across 7 bases. The CDR3 has 15 residues. The germline gives CDR1 SGHAT, CDR2 FQNNGV. With 4 bases clipped from V and 1 base from J, the junction kept 5 bases outside the gene matches. The CDR3 loop is CASSSPSGGTDTQYF. DNA of the CDR3: TGTGCCAGCAGCTCTCCCAGCGGGGGCACAGATACGCAGTATTTT.

V is TRBV18 and J is TRBJ2-7, with 8 positions matching TRBD1. V dropped 4 bases and J dropped 1; count of bases not matched to a gene: 6. This CDR3 region has 15 residues. Germline lookup yields CDR1 KGHSH and CDR2 LQKENI. The CDR3 sequence is CASSQTGGESYEQYF. For the CDR3, the DNA is TGTGCCAGCTCACAAACAGGGGGTGAGTCCTACGAGCAGTACTTC.

This clone was seen just once. This chain uses TRBV28 with TRBJ1-1; 8 positions agree with TRBD1. The CDR3 covers 12 residues. With V trimmed by 5 bases and J by 11 bases, 7 bases remained unmatched. Germline V lookup: CDR1 MDHEN, CDR2 SYDVKM. CDR3 loop: CASSLPTGAAFF. As DNA, the CDR3 is TGTGCCAGCAGTCTTCCGACAGGGGCGGCTTTCTTT.

This chain connects TRBV28 to TRBJ2-1; tentative D call: TRBD2 (7 bases). Trimming removed 7 bases at V and 8 bases at J, with 18 bases between. The germline CDR1 and CDR2 sequences are MDHEN and SYDVKM. The CDR3 runs to 14 residues. CDR3 residues: CASIEGGGEYEQFF. CDR3 DNA sequence: TGTGCCAGCATCGAGGGAGGGGGGGAGTATGAGCAGTTCTTC.

This rearrangement joins TRBV4-3 to TRBJ2-3; D possibly corresponds to TRBD2 (6 bases). Germline lookup yields CDR1 LGHNA and CDR2 YSLEER. V was pared by 2 bases and J by 3 bases, with 15 bases between. CDR3 size: 16 residues. CDR3 coding DNA: TGCGCCAGCAGCCAAAACAGCCACCGGGGGACAGATACGCAGTATTTT. Translation: CASSQNSHRGTDTQYF.

The V call is TRBV27, the J call TRBJ1-5; TRBD1 matches at 9 bases. The J segment lost 0 bases and the V segment lost 5 bases, leaving 11 bases of the junction unmatched. The CDR3 is 18 residues long. Per germline, CDR1 MNHEY and CDR2 SMNVEV (reference sequence). In nucleotides, the CDR3 is TGTGCCAGCAGTCTAAGACCGGGACAGGGAGATAGCAATCAGCCCCAGCATTTT. This codes for CASSLRPGQGDSNQPQHF.

CDR3 in amino acids: CASGLAGGSYIQYF. The CDR3 nucleotides read TGTGCTAGTGGTTTAGCGGGTGGTTCCTACATTCAGTACTTC. The V call is TRBV12-5, the J call TRBJ2-4; D may be TRBD2 (6 bases). Germline loops: CDR1 LGHNT, CDR2 FRNRAP. The CDR3 is 14 residues long. The V end was cut by 3 bases, the J end by 8 bases, with 14 bases between.

This chain links TRBV2 with TRBJ2-3; 16 positions agree with TRBD2. The germline CDR1 and CDR2 sequences are SNHLY and FYNNEI. CDR3 length: 19 amino acids. The junction had 10 bases not matched to a gene; V was cut back by 3 bases and J by 4 bases. DNA of the CDR3: TGTGCCAGCAGTGACCTAGGGACTAGCGGGGGGGCCTGGGCAGATACGCAGTATTTT. The encoded protein is CASSDLGTSGGAWADTQYF.

The rearrangement joins TRBV7-2 to TRBJ2-7, with 10 positions matching TRBD1. Trimming cost V 5 bases and J 2 bases; bases outside gene matches: 3. Germline-derived CDR1 and CDR2 are SGHTA and FQGNSA. The CDR3 consists of 14 residues. Here the CDR3 DNA reads TGTGCCAGCAGCATCGGACAGGGGGCCTACGAGCAGTACTTC. This codes for CASSIGQGAYEQYF.

The chain carries TRBV19 and TRBJ2-7, with TRBD2 as a possible D gene (5 bases). Trimming stripped 5 bases from V and 2 bases from J, with 13 bases between. Germline loops: CDR1 LNHDA, CDR2 SQIVND (reference sequence). This CDR3 comprises 14 residues. CDR3 DNA sequence: TGTGCCAGTAGTCGCTCTAGCCGCACCTACGAGCAGTACTTC. Its translation: CASSRSSRTYEQYF.

The chain employs TRBV7-2 and TRBJ2-7, with 13 bases identical to TRBD2. The germline V gene encodes CDR1 SGHTA and CDR2 FQGNSA. The CDR3 sequence is 16 residues long. J gave up 2 bases and V 0 bases, and 1 base lay outside the gene matches. The CDR3 bases are TGTGCCAGCAGCTTAGCGGGACTAGCGGGAACCTACGAGCAGTACTTC. This codes for CASSLAGLAGTYEQYF.

The chain has TRBV5-1 and TRBJ2-7; weak D call: TRBD1 (6 bases). This CDR3 contains 14 residues. From germline, CDR1 is SGHRS and CDR2 YFSETQ. V lost 4 bases and J lost 2, with 13 bases in between. The CDR3 loop is CASSPDSTAYEQYF. CDR3 nucleotide sequence: TGCGCCAGCAGCCCGGACAGTACCGCCTACGAGCAGTACTTC.

The chain uses TRBV7-2 and TRBJ2-5, with TRBD1 as a possible D gene (6 bases). From germline, CDR1 is SGHTA and CDR2 FQGNSA. V gave up 5 bases and J gave up 5 bases, with 15 bases separating them. This CDR3 comprises 14 residues. The CDR3 here is CASSRQGPGETQYF. The CDR3 DNA reads TGTGCCAGCAGCCGCCAGGGGCCCGGGGAGACCCAGTACTTC.

V is TRBV9 and J is TRBJ2-1; 9 bases map to TRBD2. The CDR3 runs 16 residues. Germline CDR1 and CDR2: SGDLS and YYNGEE. V trimming: 4 bases; J trimming: 9 bases; junction bases outside the gene matches: 14. The CDR3 DNA is TGTGCCAGCAGCCCCCGCGGTAGCGGGAGAGATGGTGAGCAGTTCTTC. Protein product: CASSPRGSGRDGEQFF. The full variable domain, with the rest looked up from reference TRBV9 and TRBJ2-1, is DSGVTQTPKHLITATGQRVTLRCSPRSGDLSVYWYQQSLDQGLQFLIQYYNGEERAKGNILERFSAQQFPDLHSELNLSSLELGDSALYFCASSPRGSGRDGEQFFGPGTRLTVL.

This chain connects TRBV5-4 to TRBJ2-7; 7 bases line up with TRBD1. CDR1 is SGHNT and CDR2 is YYREEE in the germline V gene (reference sequence). Trimming at V came to 4 bases and at J to 0 bases, leaving 10 bases not matched to a gene. The CDR3 length is 16 residues. CDR3 in DNA: TGTGCCAGCAGCCCTCACGCACAGGGGAGCTCCTACGAGCAGTACTTC. It is translated as CASSPHAQGSSYEQYF.

This chain uses TRBV30 with TRBJ1-1; D gene unclear. The CDR3 loop spans 14 amino acids. The germline gives CDR1 GTSNPN, CDR2 SVGIG (reference sequence). V was cut by 2 bases and J by 1 base, with 11 bases left in between. The CDR3 nucleotides are TGTGCCTGGAGTTACTGGGGAGGGAACACTGAAGCTTTCTTT. This codes for CAWSYWGGNTEAFF.

The chain is built from TRBV21-1 and TRBJ2-3; the D call TRBD2 from the table was never checked on the DNA. TRBV21-1 is termed a pseudogene. The CDR3 loop spans 23 amino acids. The CDR3: CASSNEGTAGTSGRSASTDTQYF. The CDR3 DNA follows: TGTGCCAGCAGCAACGAAGGGACCGCCGGGACTAGCGGGAGGTCTGCTAGCACAGATACGCAGTATTTT.

V and J are TRBV29-1 and TRBJ2-1; 7 bases fit TRBD1. Per the germline V gene, CDR1 is SQVTM and CDR2 is ANQGSEA. With V trimmed by 7 bases and J by 0 bases, 6 bases remained unmatched. This CDR3 is built from 14 residues. DNA for the CDR3: TGCAGCGCGGACAGGCCCAGCTCCTACAATGAGCAGTTCTTC. This sequence encodes CSADRPSSYNEQFF.

The V and J genes are TRBV6-4 and TRBJ2-3; possibly TRBD2 for D (6 bases). V was clipped by 4 bases and J by 6 bases, with 14 bases between them. Germline V gene sequence: CDR1 MRHNA, CDR2 SNTAGT. The CDR3 totals 14 residues. The CDR3 loop reads CASSVTGGMDTQYF. The CDR3 nucleotides read TGTGCCAGCAGTGTAACCGGGGGTATGGATACGCAGTATTTT.

The chain joins TRBV4-3 to TRBJ2-2; D is unclear. The germline V gene has CDR1 LGHNA and CDR2 YSLEER. With 0 bases removed from V and 2 bases from J, the gap between germline ends came to 16 bases. The CDR3 is 18 amino acids. CDR3 sequence reads: CASSQDLGQNLNTGELFF. DNA for the CDR3: TGCGCCAGCAGCCAAGATCTTGGGCAGAACCTAAACACCGGGGAGCTGTTTTTT.

The chain recombines TRBV6-1 with TRBJ2-1, with TRBD2 matching over 9 bases. The germline CDR1 and CDR2 sequences are MNHNS and SASEGT. The CDR3 loop spans 17 amino acids. Trimming removed 4 bases from V and 2 bases from J; junction bases left unmatched: 9. The CDR3 here is CASSVISGGRTYNEQFF. DNA of the CDR3: TGTGCCAGCAGTGTAATTAGCGGGGGCCGCACCTACAATGAGCAGTTCTTC.

CDR3 amino acids: CASSLEGAISEQYF. CDR3 nucleotide sequence: TGTGCCAGCAGCTTAGAAGGAGCTATTTCTGAGCAGTACTTC. V is TRBV7-8 and J is TRBJ2-7, with D unclear. From germline, CDR1 is SGHVS and CDR2 FQNEAQ. The CDR3 contains 14 residues. Trimming pared 1 base from V and 7 bases from J, leaving 14 bases between.

The chain employs TRBV6-5 and TRBJ1-4; D is perhaps TRBD1 (6 bases). CDR3 length equals 14 residues. V dropped 6 bases and J dropped 5 bases, with 13 bases sitting between them. Germline V gene data show CDR1 as MNHEY and CDR2 as SVGAGI. CDR3 in DNA: TGTGCCAGCAGACAAGTAGGGGGAAATGAAAAACTGTTTTTT. Translated: CASRQVGGNEKLFF.

V usage is TRBV7-8 and J usage is TRBJ2-7; TRBD2 agrees at 9 bases. V shed 5 bases and J 2 bases; nucleotides not matched to a gene: 10. The CDR3 consists of 16 residues. CDR1 and CDR2 (germline): SGHVS, FQNEAQ. The CDR3 DNA reads TGTGCCAGCAGCCCCGCCCCGCGGGGGGGCCCCTACGAGCAGTACTTC. This sequence encodes CASSPAPRGGPYEQYF.

V gene TRBV5-1 combines with J gene TRBJ2-2; 7 bases map to TRBD1. Losses at the gene ends were 5 bases for V and 2 bases for J; bases not matched to a gene: 6. CDR3 length equals 15 residues. The V gene's germline CDR1 is SGHRS and CDR2 YFSETQ. This chain's CDR3 is CASSFRDRNTGELFF. The CDR3 region has the DNA TGCGCCAGCAGTTTCCGGGACAGAAACACCGGGGAGCTGTTTTTT.

The rearrangement links TRBV19 to TRBJ1-3, with a possible D match to TRBD1 (5 bases). V lost 11 bases and J lost 6, with 23 bases in between. Germline CDR1 is LNHDA and CDR2 is SQIVND (reference sequence). CDR3 size: 15 residues. This CDR3 reads CAGASEDERVNTIYF. The CDR3 DNA follows: TGTGCCGGGGCCTCAGAGGACGAACGAGTAAACACCATATATTTT.

The chain carries TRBV2 and TRBJ1-2; D not resolved. The CDR3 runs to 13 residues. Trimming pared 6 bases from V and 4 bases from J, leaving 12 bases between. Germline V CDR1 and CDR2: SNHLY, FYNNEI. The CDR3 DNA reads as TGTGCCAGCAGCCCGACGGGTCCCTATGGCTACACCTTC. It encodes CASSPTGPYGYTF.